The rows below give T cell receptor beta chains drawn from one sample of a study of T cell responses to AZD1222 COVID-19 vaccine. Assay: immunoSEQ multiplex PCR; the TCRdb copy retains only in-frame clones and omits some. The sample holds 85,000 to 130,000 clones, 80% to 95% seen once. Sequencing used peripheral blood, obtained 28 days after the second AZD1222 dose. These receptors came from an adult who received the AZD1222 COVID-19 vaccine. Both conserved end residues are part of each CDR3. A D gene is named only where the DNA matches it firmly. Clone size is shown for a subset of rows, as once, few, many or a class of expanded clone.

TRBV6-1	-	TRBJ2-3	-	CASSESTDPADTQYF	TGTGCCAGCAGTGAAAGCACGGACCCGGCAGATACGCAGTATTTT
TRBV6-6	-	TRBJ1-4	-	CASRPDGNEKLFF	TGTGCCAGCAGACCCGACGGGAATGAAAAACTGTTTTTT
TRBV19	TRBD2	TRBJ2-2	-	CASSKGGGPVTGELFF	TGTGCCAGTAGTAAGGGCGGGGGGCCGGTCACCGGGGAGCTGTTTTTT
TRBV4-1	-	TRBJ1-5	-	CASSQYGQTYSNQPQHF	TGCGCCAGCAGCCAATACGGACAGACCTATAGCAATCAGCCCCAGCATTTT
TRBV30	-	TRBJ1-1	once	CAWSVGENTEAFF	TGTGCCTGGAGTGTAGGAGAGAACACTGAAGCTTTCTTT
TRBV5-1	-	TRBJ2-7	-	CASSFGGSSYEQYF	TGCGCCAGCAGCTTTGGGGGGTCCTCCTACGAGCAGTACTTC
TRBV3-1/TRBV3-2	TRBD2	TRBJ2-5	-	CASSLSLGLAGAPEETQYF	TGTGCCAGCAGCCTCTCCCTAGGACTAGCGGGGGCCCCCGAAGAGACCCAGTACTTC
TRBV19	TRBD1	TRBJ2-4	-	CASSPGTVIAKNIQYF	TGTGCCAGTAGTCCCGGGACAGTGATAGCCAAAAACATTCAGTACTTC
TRBV15	-	TRBJ2-5	-	CATSRPRRGLHETQYF	TGTGCCACCAGCAGACCGCGCAGGGGACTACATGAGACCCAGTACTTC
TRBV5-5	-	TRBJ1-5	-	CASSLRKGYQPQHF	TGTGCCAGCAGCTTGAGGAAGGGCTATCAGCCCCAGCATTTT
TRBV7-9	TRBD2	TRBJ2-5	-	CASSFFDLPGGETQYF	TGTGCCAGCAGCTTCTTCGACCTCCCGGGGGGGGAGACCCAGTACTTC
TRBV18	TRBD1	TRBJ1-5	-	CASSPTGTGNQPQHF	TGTGCCAGCTCACCGACAGGGACGGGCAATCAGCCCCAGCATTTT
TRBV11-2	-	TRBJ1-2	few	CASSLGGGGYGYTF	TGTGCCAGCAGCTTAGGCGGGGGGGGCTATGGCTACACCTTC
TRBV7-2	-	TRBJ2-1	-	CASGQSGYESEQFF	TGTGCCAGCGGCCAGTCCGGGTACGAGAGTGAGCAGTTCTTC
TRBV24-1	-	TRBJ2-5	-	CATSDPATGRETQYF	TGTGCCACCAGTGACCCCGCGACAGGGAGGGAGACCCAGTACTTC
TRBV7-2	TRBD2	TRBJ2-5	once	CASSPGRGGHETQYF	TGTGCCAGCAGCCCAGGGCGCGGGGGGCACGAGACCCAGTACTTC
TRBV7-3	TRBD1	TRBJ2-1	-	CASSPGDRASEQFF	TGTGCCAGCAGCCCGGGCGACAGGGCTAGTGAGCAGTTCTTC
TRBV6-5	TRBD1	TRBJ1-1	-	CASSRQGQGSEAFF	TGTGCCAGCAGCCGACAGGGGCAGGGGTCTGAAGCTTTCTTT
TRBV7-2	-	TRBJ2-7	-	CASSPSGGSGYEQYF	TGTGCCAGCAGCCCCTCGGGTGGCAGCGGTTACGAGCAGTACTTC
TRBV4-1	TRBD1	TRBJ2-5	-	CASAPLGQGANQETQYF	TGCGCCAGCGCCCCGCTGGGACAGGGGGCCAACCAAGAGACCCAGTACTTC
TRBV7-2	-	TRBJ2-1	-	CASSLEDRAGGNEQFF	TGTGCCAGCAGCTTAGAGGATAGGGCTGGAGGGAATGAGCAGTTCTTC
TRBV24-1	-	TRBJ2-1	once	CATGGNGNNEQFF	TGTGCCACCGGTGGGAACGGAAACAATGAGCAGTTCTTC
TRBV7-9	-	TRBJ1-1	-	CASSYMGRGPEAFF	TGTGCCAGCAGCTACATGGGCAGGGGACCTGAAGCTTTCTTT
TRBV2	-	TRBJ1-5	-	CAINRDSNQPQHF	TGTGCCATAAACAGGGATAGCAATCAGCCCCAGCATTTT
TRBV7-3	-	TRBJ2-2	-	CASSPLGDTGELFF	TGTGCCAGCAGCCCACTGGGAGACACCGGGGAGCTGTTTTTT
TRBV19	TRBD1	TRBJ2-5	once	CASTRTGGPQETQYF	TGTGCCAGTACAAGGACAGGGGGCCCGCAAGAGACCCAGTACTTC
TRBV3-1/TRBV3-2	TRBD2	TRBJ2-5	-	CASRLLAGDAGGQETQYF	TGTGCCAGCAGACTACTAGCGGGGGACGCCGGGGGGCAAGAGACCCAGTACTTC
TRBV28	-	TRBJ1-1	-	CASSPLGENTEAFF	TGTGCCAGCAGTCCCCTAGGGGAGAACACTGAAGCTTTCTTT
TRBV5-8	-	TRBJ1-4	-	CASSFSSVEKLFF	TGTGCCAGCAGCTTCTCCAGTGTCGAAAAACTGTTTTTT
TRBV5-1	-	TRBJ2-1	-	CASSTVGQEGNEQFF	TGCGCCAGCAGCACCGTCGGGCAGGAGGGGAATGAGCAGTTCTTC
TRBV29-1	-	TRBJ1-4	-	CSVWAGEKLFF	TGCAGCGTCTGGGCAGGGGAAAAACTGTTTTTT
TRBV15	-	TRBJ1-3	-	CATSPNLPGRSGNTIYF	TGTGCCACCAGCCCGAACTTACCGGGCCGCTCTGGAAACACCATATATTTT
TRBV29-1	TRBD1	TRBJ1-1	-	CSVAAGTGGPTEAFF	TGCAGCGTGGCTGCGGGGACAGGGGGGCCCACTGAAGCTTTCTTT
TRBV9	-	TRBJ2-1	-	CASSVAPGPRSEQFF	TGTGCCAGCAGCGTAGCCCCGGGACCCCGAAGTGAGCAGTTCTTC
TRBV11-2	-	TRBJ2-3	-	CASRNRARGGTDTQYF	TGTGCCAGCAGAAACAGAGCAAGGGGTGGCACAGATACGCAGTATTTT
TRBV7-2	-	TRBJ2-2	-	CASSSEYTGELFF	TGTGCCAGCAGCTCCGAATACACCGGGGAGCTGTTTTTT
TRBV19	-	TRBJ2-3	-	CATALQGGRPDTQYF	TGTGCCACGGCGTTACAGGGGGGGCGTCCAGATACGCAGTATTTT
TRBV6-5	TRBD1	TRBJ2-1	few	CASSLRTGTGLFF	TGTGCCAGCAGTCTACGGACAGGCACAGGTCTGTTCTTC
TRBV10-3	-	TRBJ1-2	-	CAIRQQPGEDYTF	TGTGCCATCAGGCAACAGCCGGGTGAGGACTACACCTTC
TRBV12-3/TRBV12-4	-	TRBJ1-1	-	CASSLALQGLAFF	TGTGCCAGCAGTTTAGCGCTTCAGGGGTTGGCTTTCTTT
TRBV18	-	TRBJ2-1	-	CASSPPGRVDEQFF	TGTGCCAGCTCACCACCGGGAAGGGTGGATGAGCAGTTCTTC